This passage covers 11 T cell receptor beta chains from one sample sequenced in a study of blood T cell repertoires in COVID-19 (dated by TCRdb to 2020 to 2022). Library preparation used the immunoSEQ multiplex PCR assay. TCRdb holds this immuneACCESS table with in-frame rearrangements only. Some clones are missing; in checked studies, unresolved V genes explain under half, and the rest has no known cause. The sample profile shows more than 110,000 clones; 80% to 90% of them were found once. The ten largest clones take up about 3.2% of the sample. The specimen sequenced was peripheral blood. The receptors come from a man aged 55 to 70 with active or convalescent COVID-19.

The rearrangement joins TRBV9 to TRBJ1-1, with 7 positions matching TRBD1. Per germline, CDR1 SGDLS and CDR2 YYNGEE. The CDR3 is 15 residues long. The junction had 5 bases not matched to a gene; V was cut back by 3 bases and J by 0 bases. The chain's CDR3 is CASSGLGQVNTEAFF. The CDR3 nucleotides are TGTGCCAGCAGCGGTCTTGGACAGGTGAACACTGAAGCTTTCTTT.

The rearrangement joins TRBV6-2 or TRBV6-3 to TRBJ2-4, with 11 nucleotides matching TRBD1. The germline CDR1 and CDR2 sequences are MNHEY and SVGEGT. Unmatched junction bases numbered 8, after V lost 3 bases and J lost 1 base. CDR3 length equals 18 residues. CDR3 bases: TGTGCCAGCAGTTATTGGACAGGGGGCGATGGCGCCAAAAACATTCAGTACTTC. Amino acid sequence: CASSYWTGGDGAKNIQYF.

On this clone itself: At one end, the junction sequence differs from germline, possibly due to a read error. The sample has other DNA sequences that encode this CDR3 too. J is TRBJ2-7 and V is TRBV5-1; 11 nucleotides match TRBD1. CDR1 is SGHRS and CDR2 is YFSETQ in the germline V gene. The CDR3 covers 14 residues. Here the CDR3 reads CASSLGQGGYEQYF. The CDR3 nucleotides read TGCGCCAGCAGTTTGGGACAGGGGGGCTACGAGCAGTACTTC.

The chain carries TRBV5-4 and TRBJ2-7, with TRBD1 as a possible D gene (7 bases). Germline CDR1 SGHNT, CDR2 YYREEE (reference sequence). The CDR3 runs 17 residues. V shed 4 bases and J shed 3 bases, with 23 bases lying between them. The CDR3 coding sequence is TGTGCCAGCAGCCCCCAGGGGGGCCTGAAGGGGAACTACGAGCAGTACTTC. Residues: CASSPQGGLKGNYEQYF. The full variable domain, its missing parts supplied by reference TRBV5-4 and TRBJ2-7, is ETGVTQSPTHLIKTRGQQVTLRCSSQSGHNTVSWYQQALGQGPQFIFQYYREEENGRGNFPPRFSGLQFPNYSSELNVNALELDDSALYLCASSPQGGLKGNYEQYFGPGTRLTVT.

The chain combines TRBV9 with TRBJ2-1; tentative D call: TRBD2 (5 bases). The CDR3 sequence is 12 residues long. The V gene lost 7 bases and the J gene lost 4 bases, with 9 bases spanning the gap. Germline-derived CDR1 and CDR2 are SGDLS and YYNGEE. The DNA for the CDR3 is TGTGCCAGCGGGAGTCTTTACAATGAGCAGTTCTTC. As protein: CASGSLYNEQFF.

This sequence joins TRBV28 and TRBJ2-3; 9 bases match TRBD1. Germline V gives CDR1 MDHEN, CDR2 SYDVKM. The CDR3 covers 15 residues. Trimming cost V 6 bases and J 6 bases; bases outside gene matches: 10. The chain's CDR3 is CASRAQGAFLDTQYF. The DNA for the CDR3 is TGTGCCAGCAGGGCACAGGGGGCTTTTTTGGATACGCAGTATTTT.

The chain has TRBV18 and TRBJ1-5, with 10 bases matching TRBD1. The CDR3 is 15 residues long. CDR1 is KGHSH, CDR2 LQKENI, per germline. The V and J ends lost 0 bases and 6 bases, in that order; junction bases with no gene match: 2. The CDR3 DNA reads TGTGCCAGCTCACCACCGACAGGGGGCGGTCAGCCCCAGCATTTT. Amino acid sequence: CASSPPTGGGQPQHF.

The chain links TRBV30 to TRBJ1-4; the match to TRBD1 covers 7 bases. Germline V gene lookup returns CDR1 GTSNPN and CDR2 SVGIG (reference sequence). V shed 0 bases and J 4 bases; nucleotides not matched to a gene: 8. The CDR3 totals 16 residues. CDR3 amino acids: CAWSVGLPGGNEKLFF. CDR3 sequence (DNA): TGTGCCTGGAGTGTCGGGCTTCCAGGGGGTAATGAAAAACTGTTTTTT. Variable domain in full (rest from reference TRBV30 and TRBJ1-4): SQTIHQWPATLVQPVGSPLSLECTVEGTSNPNLYWYRQAAGRGLQLLFYSVGIGQISSEVPQNLSASRPQDRQFILSSKKLLLSDSGFYLCAWSVGLPGGNEKLFFGSGTQLSVL.

The CDR3 region is CASSQAGVSYEQYF. In nucleotides, the CDR3 is TGTGCCAGCAGCCAAGCCGGGGTCTCCTACGAGCAGTACTTC. This chain connects TRBV3-1 (or the pseudogene TRBV3-2) to TRBJ2-7, with D perhaps TRBD2 (5 bases). The CDR3 extends over 14 amino acids. From germline, CDR1 is LGHDT and CDR2 YNNKEL (reference sequence). V gave up 1 base and J gave up 0 bases, with 7 bases separating them.

DNA of the CDR3: TGTGCCAGCAACCCGGGGGGGGCAGGCAATCAGCCCCAGCATTTT. This translates into CASNPGGAGNQPQHF. The V call is TRBV6-2 or TRBV6-3, the J call TRBJ1-5; D perhaps matches TRBD1 (6 bases). The V gene lost 7 bases and the J gene lost 2 bases, with 15 bases spanning the gap. The CDR3 runs to 15 residues. The V gene's germline CDR1 is MNHEY and CDR2 SVGEGT.

A single count supports this clone. This chain joins TRBV9 and TRBJ2-5, with D uncertain. The CDR3 spans 13 residues. Germline CDR1 reads SGDLS; CDR2 reads YYNGEE. V lost 3 bases and J lost 1, with 7 bases in between. CDR3 region: CASSDEFQETQYF. The CDR3 coding sequence is TGTGCCAGCAGCGACGAGTTCCAAGAGACCCAGTACTTC.